The rows below give T cell receptor beta chains drawn from one sample of a study of T cell responses to AZD1222 COVID-19 vaccine. Method: immunoSEQ multiplex PCR; TCRdb's copy keeps in-frame clones and lacks some. The table records about 110,000 clones, 90% to 95% of them present only once. The sequencing here drew on peripheral blood, taken on day 0 of AZD1222 vaccination. Every receptor here comes from an adult in good health. The CDR3 runs from the conserved cysteine through the conserved F or W. A D gene is named only where the DNA matches it firmly. Clone size is given for some rows only: seen once, a few or many times, or a class if the clone is expanded.

D gene	clone size	V gene	J gene	CDR3 DNA	CDR3 protein
.	.	TRBV27	TRBJ1-5	TGTGCCAGCAGGCAGGGACGGTTTAGCAATCAGCCCCAGCATTTT	CASRQGRFSNQPQHF
.	.	TRBV14	TRBJ1-1	TGTGCCAGCAGCCAATGGCCGGGGGCGAACACTGAAGCTTTCTTT	CASSQWPGANTEAFF
TRBD2	.	TRBV15	TRBJ2-1	TGTGCCACCAGCCCCTCCAGGCTAGCGGGGGGGTACAATGAGCAGTTCTTC	CATSPSRLAGGYNEQFF
TRBD1	.	TRBV27	TRBJ1-2	TGTGCCAGCACCTTGACCTGGGACAGGGGAGGTGCTGGCTACACCTTC	CASTLTWDRGGAGYTF
TRBD1	.	TRBV3-1/TRBV3-2	TRBJ1-1	TGTGCCAGCAGCCAAGGGGTCCAGGGGGCATCACCTTTCTTT	CASSQGVQGASPFF
.	once	TRBV9	TRBJ2-1	TGTGCCAGCAGCGAGACGGTAGGGGGGGATCTATACAATGAGCAGTTCTTC	CASSETVGGDLYNEQFF
.	.	TRBV7-8	TRBJ2-7	TGTGCCAGCCAAAGGCCAGGACGTTCTTACGAGCAGTACTTC	CASQRPGRSYEQYF
.	.	TRBV27	TRBJ1-5	TGTGCCAGCAGTTTGAGCAGCCCCAATCAGCCCCAGCATTTT	CASSLSSPNQPQHF
.	.	TRBV19	TRBJ1-2	TGTGCCAGTAGTATAGGAAAGCGGGGTTGGGGCTACACCTTC	CASSIGKRGWGYTF
.	.	TRBV5-6	TRBJ1-3	TGTGCCAGCAGCTTGTATGGAAACACCATATATTTT	CASSLYGNTIYF
.	.	TRBV7-2	TRBJ1-4	TGTGCCAGCAGCTTGGCGGGGCAGGCGGGGTTGAATGAAAAACTGTTTTTT	CASSLAGQAGLNEKLFF
TRBD1	.	TRBV25-1	TRBJ2-7	TGTGCCAGCAGTTTGACCGGGACAGGGGGCGACGAGCAGTACTTC	CASSLTGTGGDEQYF
.	once	TRBV18	TRBJ1-1	TGTGCCAGCTCACCGATTCTGAACACTGAAGCTTTCTTT	CASSPILNTEAFF
.	.	TRBV5-5	TRBJ1-4	TGTGCCAGCAGCTTGGGAGGCAGGCCTCAGAATGAAAAACTGTTTTTT	CASSLGGRPQNEKLFF
TRBD1	.	TRBV29-1	TRBJ2-1	TGCAGCACCGGGACAGGGGTCAATGAGCAGTTCTTC	CSTGTGVNEQFF
.	.	TRBV28	TRBJ1-2	TGTGCCAGCAGTTTGAGGTGGGCGCGGGAGTCTAACTATGGCTACACCTTC	CASSLRWARESNYGYTF
.	once	TRBV19	TRBJ1-1	TGTGCCAGTAGTATTATTAGCCAGACAATGAACACTGAAGCTTTCTTT	CASSIISQTMNTEAFF
.	medium-sized	TRBV3-1/TRBV3-2	TRBJ2-2	TGTGCCAGCAGCCGGTTGGGCAGCAAGAACACCGGGGAGCTGTTTTTT	CASSRLGSKNTGELFF
TRBD1	.	TRBV27	TRBJ1-6	TGTGCCAGCAGGATACAGGGGTATAATTCACCCCTCCACTTT	CASRIQGYNSPLHF
.	.	TRBV6-5	TRBJ2-2	TGTGCCAGCAGCACGGGACAGAACACCGGGGAGCTGTTTTTT	CASSTGQNTGELFF
.	.	TRBV7-9	TRBJ1-1	TGTGCCAGCAGCATAACAGGGAACACTGAAGCTTTCTTT	CASSITGNTEAFF
.	.	TRBV19	TRBJ2-3	TGTGCCAGTAGTATGGGGGAGGTGGGAGATACGCAGTATTTT	CASSMGEVGDTQYF
.	.	TRBV5-1	TRBJ2-7	TGCGCCAGCAGCTTGGCCCCTACCACGGGTGAGCAGTACTTC	CASSLAPTTGEQYF
.	.	TRBV4-3	TRBJ1-3	TGCGCCAGCAGCCAAGATCTAAGGATTAGAGGATCGGCACCCAACACCATATATTTT	CASSQDLRIRGSAPNTIYF
.	.	TRBV7-2	TRBJ1-4	TGTGCCAGCAGCTCTCAGCATTCAACTAATGAAAAACTGTTTTTT	CASSSQHSTNEKLFF
.	.	TRBV12-3/TRBV12-4	TRBJ1-1	TGTGCCAGCAGCACAGGGTTTTACACTGAAGCTTTCTTT	CASSTGFYTEAFF
.	.	TRBV2	TRBJ2-1	TGTGCCAGCACCCCGTACGGGACACAGTACAATGAGCAGTTCTTC	CASTPYGTQYNEQFF
.	.	TRBV7-2	TRBJ1-1	TGTGCCAGCAGCACCGGGGCATGGAACACTGAAGCTTTCTTT	CASSTGAWNTEAFF
.	.	TRBV5-1	TRBJ1-4	TGCGCCAGCAGCTTGTCGAGGGGCGCGGATCATGAAAAACTGTTTTTT	CASSLSRGADHEKLFF